The source of this TCR beta chain is a study of early T cells in non-severe SARS-CoV-2 infection (dated by TCRdb to the early 2020s). Regarding the study in general: Bulk RNA from unsorted whole blood was used for TCR sequencing, so alpha and beta chains could not be paired. Findings and caveats that apply to the study as a whole: VDJdb matching was skewed toward anti-spike CD8 responses and likely underestimated virus-specific expansions by missing private and CD4 specificities.

To prepare the library, 5' RACE was applied. Reads for this sample came from a NextSeq 500. To correct for sequencing error and PCR bias, the TCR library protocol tagged individual cDNA molecules with unique molecular identifiers. TCR alpha and beta chains were both sequenced, and the abundances of alpha and beta sequences in each sample were closely correlated with each other. Under the source paper's analysis protocol: Decombinator V4 was used to annotate TCR sequences for V gene, J gene and CDR3. TCRs were defined as expanded if a significant change between any two time points was detected under a Poisson model with p below 0.0001. TCR abundances were normalised to the total number of TCRs sequenced in each sample and reported as counts per million. A search of VDJdb, accessed on 1 November 2021, was run for TCRs annotated to CMV, EBV and SARS-CoV-2, with TCRs annotated for multiple antigens excluded. Using fastp trimming at Q25 and MiXCR clonotype assembly, TCRdb reanalyzed the public sequencing data and kept in-frame beta chains. Each entry is one CDR3 protein sequence, shown with its most common DNA and genes. In this record, the V and J calls reflect TCRdb's handling and not the investigators' own analysis. This sample comprises around 94,000 distinct CDR3 sequences, around 13% of them detected only once. The top ten constitute approximately 6.4% of the sample.

A case-control design nested within a healthcare worker cohort in London, UK, was used, with weekly nasopharyngeal swab PCR tests and blood sampling performed. Healthcare workers were recruited between 23 and 31 March 2020, during the week of the UK lockdown, and were followed weekly for up to about 16 weeks. This clonotype appeared many times. The antigen it recognizes is unknown. No much larger clone is present one base from it, and per-base qualities are unavailable. Sequenced material: whole blood. The origin of this receptor is an adult who was a healthcare worker with PCR-confirmed SARS-CoV-2 infection or an uninfected control (not recorded which).

The DNA sequence is as follows: TGTGCCAGCAGCCCTCTGACCGGTTACACTGAAGCTTTCTTT. It is translated as CASSPLTGYTEAFF. The chain couples TRBV11-2 to TRBJ1-1, with the D gene uncertain. According to the germline V gene, CDR1 reads SGHAT and CDR2 reads FQNNGV. The CDR3 covers 14 residues, taking in both the cysteine and the phenylalanine. The sequence is cut down to CDR3 DNA, 42 bases in frame from base 1. The junction shows trimming of 5 bases on V and 3 bases on J, plus 13 bases between the germline ends.